These T cell receptor beta chains were read from a single sample in a study of Ad26.COV2.S vaccination and SARS-CoV-2 variants. The data were produced by immunoSEQ multiplex PCR, yet TCRdb's version contains in-frame clones alone and is incomplete. The sample shows 350,000 to 500,000 clones, roughly 89% of them seen only once. The material sequenced was peripheral blood, taken in a trial of Ad26.COV2.S vaccine versus placebo. All receptors derive from a person aged 18-65 years who received the Ad26.COV2.S COVID-19 vaccine or a placebo. CDR3s include the opening cysteine and the closing phenylalanine or tryptophan. The D gene is left open where the match is weak. Clone size is given for some rows only: seen once, a few or many times, or a class if the clone is expanded.

clone_size j_call d_call v_call cdr3_nt cdr3_aa
- TRBJ2-3 - TRBV11-1 TGTGCCAGCCACAGAACTAACACAGATACGCAGTATTTT CASHRTNTDTQYF
once TRBJ1-5 TRBD1 TRBV19 TGTGCCAGTAGTGTATTGCCCCGAGGGACAGGGTGGGATCAGCCCCAGCATTTT CASSVLPRGTGWDQPQHF
- TRBJ1-3 - TRBV9 TGTGCCAGCAGCGTACAGGCTGGAAACACCATATATTTT CASSVQAGNTIYF
few TRBJ1-6 TRBD1 TRBV27 TGTGCCAGCAGTACAAGACAGGGAATCGTTTCACCCCTCCACTTT CASSTRQGIVSPLHF
- TRBJ2-1 TRBD2 TRBV2 TGTGCCAGCAGTGAAGTGGGTGCTAGCGGGCCCCCTTACAATGAGCAGTTCTTC CASSEVGASGPPYNEQFF
- TRBJ1-5 - TRBV28 TGTGCCAGCAGCCCCCCGGGGCAGCCCCAGCATTTT CASSPPGQPQHF
once TRBJ1-2 - TRBV29-1 TGCAGCGTTGCTGGGGCCAATGGCTACACCTTC CSVAGANGYTF
- TRBJ2-7 - TRBV7-2 TGTGCCAGCAGCTTAGGACTCGACCGATTGTACGAGCAGTACTTC CASSLGLDRLYEQYF
once TRBJ1-1 - TRBV7-8 TGTGCCAGCAGCTTAGCGCTGAGAGTGGGGGATGAAGCTTTCTTT CASSLALRVGDEAFF
- TRBJ2-3 - TRBV20-1 TGCAGTGCTGACATCACAGATACGCAGTATTTT CSADITDTQYF
- TRBJ2-3 TRBD2 TRBV7-3 TGTGCCAGCAGCCAGGCCCCTGTTGACCTAGCGGGGGGGCTAAAGAGAGATACGCAGTATTTT CASSQAPVDLAGGLKRDTQYF
- TRBJ2-4 TRBD2 TRBV27 TGTGCCAGCAGTTCGGGACTAGCGGGAGTTGTTCAGTACTTC CASSSGLAGVVQYF
- TRBJ2-1 TRBD2 TRBV3-1/TRBV3-2 TGTGCCAGCAGCCAAGGAGCGGGAGGAGGAAACAATGAGCAGTTCTTC CASSQGAGGGNNEQFF
- TRBJ2-1 - TRBV27 TGTGCCAGCAGTTCCTCCGCGCGGGGCCCTTTTTCCAATGAGCAGTTCTTC CASSSSARGPFSNEQFF
- TRBJ2-7 - TRBV6-4 TGTGCCAGCAGTGTAATGGCGGGGCATTCCTACGAGCAGTACTTC CASSVMAGHSYEQYF
once TRBJ1-5 - TRBV10-3 TGTGCCATCAGTGAGGCCAACAATCAGCCCCAGCATTTT CAISEANNQPQHF
- TRBJ2-5 - TRBV10-3 TGTGCCATCAGTGAAGGGGGGGAGACCCAGTACTTC CAISEGGETQYF
- TRBJ1-1 - TRBV19 TGTGCCAGTAGTATATCAGGGTGGAGCACTGAAGCTTTCTTT CASSISGWSTEAFF
- TRBJ2-7 TRBD1 TRBV3-1/TRBV3-2 TGTGCCAGCAGCCAAGGGGACAGCTACATCTCCTACGAGCAGTACTTC CASSQGDSYISYEQYF
- TRBJ1-2 TRBD1 TRBV27 TGTGCCAGCAGACCGAGAGGAGACAGGGACTATGGCTACACCTTC CASRPRGDRDYGYTF
- TRBJ2-1 - TRBV5-6 TGTGCCAGCAGCTGGCGGAGGAAGGGTATCAATGAGCAGTTCTTC CASSWRRKGINEQFF
- TRBJ2-3 TRBD2 TRBV7-2 TGTGCCAGCAGCCCACGGACTAGCGGGATCGCAGATACGCAGTATTTT CASSPRTSGIADTQYF
- TRBJ1-1 TRBD1 TRBV19 TGTGCCAGTAACATAGACAGGGACTCGAACACTGAAGCTTTCTTT CASNIDRDSNTEAFF
- TRBJ1-1 - TRBV9 TGTGCCAGCAGCTCAGGGGTTCTTATTGACAGTCGGGAGGAAGCTTTCTTT CASSSGVLIDSREEAFF
once TRBJ2-7 TRBD1 TRBV5-1 TGCGCCAGCAGCTTCGGGGACAGGGCCTCCTACGAGCAGTACTTC CASSFGDRASYEQYF
once TRBJ1-2 TRBD1 TRBV6-1 TGTGCCAGCAGTGAAAGGCAGGGGGGCTATGGCTACACCTTC CASSERQGGYGYTF
- TRBJ2-5 - TRBV11-2 TGTGCCAGCAGCTGGCTGGGTTCAGAGACCCAGTACTTC CASSWLGSETQYF
once TRBJ1-2 - TRBV29-1 TGCAGCGTAACAAATAGCGGGAGTTCATATGGCTACACCTTC CSVTNSGSSYGYTF
- TRBJ2-7 - TRBV2 TGTGCCAGCAGTGACAGGGGTAGCGAGCAGTACTTC CASSDRGSEQYF
- TRBJ1-5 TRBD1 TRBV4-1 TGCGCCAGCAGCGAACAGGGGGTTCAGCCCCAGCATTTT CASSEQGVQPQHF
- TRBJ1-1 - TRBV28 TGTGCCAGCAGGCGACATCCGGGGAGCACTGAAGCTTTCTTT CASRRHPGSTEAFF
- TRBJ1-2 - TRBV28 TGTGCCAGCAGTTCGTCGGCAGGTTTCTATGGCTACACCTTC CASSSSAGFYGYTF
- TRBJ1-4 - TRBV5-1 TGCGCCAGCAGCTTGGTGGGCGGGGAGAAACTGTTTTTT CASSLVGGEKLFF
few TRBJ2-3 - TRBV11-2 TGTGCCAGCAGGCCCACCCGGGGACTTCGCACAGATACGCAGTATTTT CASRPTRGLRTDTQYF
- TRBJ1-5 TRBD1 TRBV18 TGTGCCAGCTCCCCAAGACAGGGAGGAGGCAATCAGCCCCAGCATTTT CASSPRQGGGNQPQHF
- TRBJ1-2 TRBD1 TRBV5-1 TGCGCCAGCAGCGATTTCGGGACAGGGGGCAGCTATGGCTACACCTTC CASSDFGTGGSYGYTF
- TRBJ1-6 - TRBV27 TGTGCCAGCAGTTTTTACAGACGTAATTCACCCCTCCACTTT CASSFYRRNSPLHF
- TRBJ1-5 TRBD1 TRBV18 TGTGCCAGCTCACCAGACAGGGAACAGCCCCAGCATTTT CASSPDREQPQHF
- TRBJ1-2 TRBD1 TRBV24-1 TGTGCCACCAGTTCCCAGGAGGGGGCCTATGGCTACACCTTC CATSSQEGAYGYTF
- TRBJ1-5 - TRBV7-2 TGTGCCAGCAGCTTAGCAGGGAGGAATCAGCCCCAGCATTTT CASSLAGRNQPQHF
- TRBJ1-5 - TRBV19 TGTGCCAGTATCGGCGATGGAAAATATAGCAATCAGCCCCAGCATTTT CASIGDGKYSNQPQHF
- TRBJ1-5 - TRBV9 TGTGCCAGCAGCGTAGCAGGGGGCAATCAGCCCCAGCATTTT CASSVAGGNQPQHF
- TRBJ1-1 TRBD1 TRBV2 TGTGCCAGCAGCGGGACAGGGCGGAACACTGAAGCTTTCTTT CASSGTGRNTEAFF
- TRBJ1-2 - TRBV5-1 TGCGCCAGCAGCTTGGATCAGGCAGGGGTTCGTGGCTACACCTTC CASSLDQAGVRGYTF
- TRBJ2-2 TRBD1 TRBV5-1 TGCGCCAGCAGCTTGAGGCCCAGGGGGCGGACCGGGGAGCTGTTTTTT CASSLRPRGRTGELFF
- TRBJ2-1 - TRBV28 TGTGCCAGCAGTTTTGGAGGAGGGGGGGGTTACAATGAGCAGTTCTTC CASSFGGGGGYNEQFF
- TRBJ1-1 - TRBV7-5 TGTGCCAGAAGCTTAAATGATTGGGGGGGACACACGAACACTGAAGCTTTCTTT CARSLNDWGGHTNTEAFF